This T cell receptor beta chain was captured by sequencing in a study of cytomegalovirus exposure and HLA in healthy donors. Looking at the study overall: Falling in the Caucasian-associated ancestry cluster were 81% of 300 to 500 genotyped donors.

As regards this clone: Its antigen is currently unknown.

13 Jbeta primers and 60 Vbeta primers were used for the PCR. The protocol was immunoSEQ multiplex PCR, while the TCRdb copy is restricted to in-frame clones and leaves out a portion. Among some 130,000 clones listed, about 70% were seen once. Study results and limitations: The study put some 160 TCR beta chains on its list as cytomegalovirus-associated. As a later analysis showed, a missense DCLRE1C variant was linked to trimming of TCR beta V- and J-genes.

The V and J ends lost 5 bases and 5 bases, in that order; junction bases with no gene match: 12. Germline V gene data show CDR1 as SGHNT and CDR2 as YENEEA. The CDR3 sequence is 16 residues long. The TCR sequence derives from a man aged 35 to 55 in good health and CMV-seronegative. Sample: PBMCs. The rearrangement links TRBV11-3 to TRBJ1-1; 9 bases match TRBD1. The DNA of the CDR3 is TGTGCCAGCAGCCATCCGGACAGGGGACGTAGGACTGAAGCTTTCTTT. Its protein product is CASSHPDRGRRTEAFF. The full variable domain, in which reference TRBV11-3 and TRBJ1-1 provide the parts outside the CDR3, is EAGVVQSPRYKIIEKKQPVAFWCNPISGHNTLYWYLQNLGQGPELLIRYENEEAVDDSQLPKDRFSAERLKGVDSTLKIQPAELGDSAVYLCASSHPDRGRRTEAFFGQGTRLTVV.